Each of the 10 T cell receptor beta chains below was sequenced from the same sample in a study of T cells in Graves' hyperthyroidism and ophthalmopathy. Using RNA transcripts as the source, TCR beta CDR3 regions were amplified. Carried out on the TCR CDR3, a first-round RT-PCR used the HTBI primer set. TCRdb fed the multiplex PCR reads into MiXCR, producing one record per CDR3 protein. The profile shows about 200,000 distinct CDR3 sequences, around 20% of them singletons. Specimen: blood. The receptors shown here come from a middle-aged man with Graves' hyperthyroidism.

The J gene is TRBJ2-5, the V gene TRBV7-2; D may be TRBD2 (7 bases). V lost 7 bases and J lost 5, with 17 bases in between. The CDR3 runs 14 residues. Germline CDR1 and CDR2: SGHTA and FQGNSA. The DNA for the CDR3 is TGTGCCAGCACCCAACCGGGGGGCCGGGAGACCCAGTACTTC. Amino acids: CASTQPGGRETQYF.

The chain couples TRBV20-1 to TRBJ2-1; a possible D gene is TRBD2 (6 bases). The CDR3 length is 14 residues. Germline V gives CDR1 DFQATT, CDR2 SNEGSKA (reference sequence). V was trimmed by 0 bases and J by 8 bases, leaving 14 bases between them. CDR3: CSARDEGGRDEQFF. The DNA of the CDR3 is TGCAGTGCTAGAGATGAGGGAGGACGCGATGAGCAGTTCTTC.

This clonotype showed up many times. V is TRBV20-1 and J is TRBJ2-3, with TRBD1 matching over 11 bases. The CDR3 is made up of 16 amino acids. V shed 0 bases, J shed 6 bases, and the junction held 8 bases outside the gene matches. Germline V CDR1 and CDR2: DFQATT, SNEGSKA (reference sequence). As DNA, the CDR3 is TGCAGTGCTAGAGACTGGACAGGGGGCAAGTGGGATACGCAGTATTTT. It specifies CSARDWTGGKWDTQYF.

This clonotype has at least ten counts. The chain has TRBV27 and TRBJ2-2, with a possible D match to TRBD1 (5 bases). The CDR3 contains 15 residues. Trimming took 8 bases from V and 0 from J, leaving 13 bases between them. CDR1 MNHEY and CDR2 SMNVEV come from the germline V gene (reference sequence). Here the CDR3 DNA reads TGTGCCAGCTCCCAAGACAGATCGAACACCGGGGAGCTGTTTTTT. Protein: CASSQDRSNTGELFF.

This clonotype was counted ten times or more. This sequence joins TRBV2 and TRBJ2-5; perhaps TRBD2 as D (6 bases). Trimming cost V 3 bases and J 4 bases, with 6 bases left between them. Germline V gene lookup returns CDR1 SNHLY and CDR2 FYNNEI. The CDR3 extends over 12 amino acids. The CDR3 nucleotides are TGTGCCAGCAGTGAGGGGGGAGAGACCCAGTACTTC. It yields the protein CASSEGGETQYF.

The chain recombines TRBV20-1 with TRBJ1-3, with D tentatively TRBD1 (5 bases). This CDR3 has 14 residues. V gave up 0 bases and J gave up 4 bases, with 10 bases separating them. The germline V gene has CDR1 DFQATT and CDR2 SNEGSKA (reference sequence). The CDR3 coding sequence is TGCAGTGCTAGAGATTTGCGGGGCGGAAACACCATATATTTT. Its protein product is CSARDLRGGNTIYF.

This clonotype was recorded at least ten times. This sequence joins TRBV7-9 and TRBJ1-1; D remains unclear. V dropped 1 base and J dropped 10 bases, with 13 bases sitting between them. The CDR3 has 13 amino acids. The V gene's germline CDR1 is SEHNR and CDR2 FQNEAQ (reference sequence). The CDR3 is CASSLEERARAFF. The DNA for the CDR3 is TGTGCCAGCAGCTTAGAAGAGAGGGCGAGAGCTTTCTTT. The variable domain in full, with the rest retrieved from reference TRBV7-9 and TRBJ1-1, is DTGVSQNPRHKITKRGQNVTFRCDPISEHNRLYWYRQTLGQGPEFLTYFQNEAQLEKSRLLSDRFSAERPKGSFSTLEIQRTEQGDSAMYLCASSLEERARAFFGQGTRLTVV.

This clonotype appeared a few times. The rearrangement joins TRBV20-1 to TRBJ1-6; D might be TRBD1 (5 bases). Germline V gene lookup returns CDR1 DFQATT and CDR2 SNEGSKA (reference sequence). The V end lost 5 bases, the J end lost 1 base, and 18 bases lay between the germline ends. The CDR3 totals 17 residues. Here the CDR3 DNA reads TGCAGTGCTCTCGACAGTGATGATAGATCCTATAATTCACCCCTCCACTTT. This codes for CSALDSDDRSYNSPLHF.

Ten or more counts support this clonotype. The rearrangement uses TRBV5-1 and TRBJ2-3; 8 nucleotides agree with TRBD2. The J segment lost 4 bases and the V segment lost 7 bases, leaving 8 bases of the junction unmatched. Germline lookup yields CDR1 SGHRS and CDR2 YFSETQ. This CDR3 contains 14 residues. DNA of the CDR3: TGCGCCAGCCAGACCACGGGGGGGGCAGATACGCAGTATTTT. Translating it yields CASQTTGGADTQYF.

This clonotype was seen repeatedly, ten times or more. The V call is TRBV7-2, the J call TRBJ1-1, with D tentatively TRBD1 (6 bases). Germline lookup yields CDR1 SGHTA and CDR2 FQGNSA. Trimming shortened V by 3 bases and J by 4 bases, and 12 bases separated the two germline ends. This CDR3 contains 14 residues. CDR3 amino acids: CASSFSTGVTEAFF. CDR3 in DNA: TGTGCCAGCAGCTTTTCGACAGGAGTCACTGAAGCTTTCTTT.